This entry is about one T cell receptor (beta chain). The antigen it binds to is not known. It has no much larger one-base neighbor in the sample; base qualities were not kept. The CDR3, cysteine through phenylalanine, is 14 amino acids long. Of the read, only the CDR3 DNA is kept; its 42 bases are in frame from base 1. Reading the germline V gene gives CDR1 SGHVS and CDR2 FNYEAQ. A distance of 8 bases separates the germline ends of V and J, which lose 5 bases and 1 base respectively. This sample stems from a study of OX40 agonist ivuxolimab in advanced cancers. Turning to the overall study: The costimulatory receptor OX40 (CD134) was targeted by ivuxolimab, a fully human IgG2 agonistic monoclonal antibody. Intravenous ivuxolimab was administered to patients every 2 weeks at six dose levels: 0.01, 0.1, 0.3, 1.5, 3 and 10 mg/kg. Of the approximately 50 patients in dose escalation, about 19 had hepatocellular carcinoma, around 15 had melanoma, 9 had renal cell carcinoma and 9 had head and neck cancer. A male proportion of 70% to 90% and a mean age of approximately 60 years, ranging from about 23 to 79, were recorded for the dose-escalation cohort. Prior anti-PD-1, anti-PD-L1 or anti-CTLA-4 therapy was permitted, and checkpoint inhibitors had been received by roughly two fifths of dose-escalation patients. Partial responses occurred in three dose-escalation patients, of whom one had hepatocellular carcinoma and two had cutaneous melanoma. Peripheral TCRbeta sequencing was intended to test whether TCR sequence diversity was altered and clonal T-cell expansion was caused by ivuxolimab. The monotherapy dose-escalation portion (N ≈ 50 patients) of the phase I ivuxolimab trial is reported in the paper. On the study overall, not on this receptor specifically: After ivuxolimab, more expanded clones were found on average in CD8+ T cells than in CD4+ T cells. Which antigens the clonally expanded peripheral T cells were specific for was not determined. Low levels of normalized T-cell clonal expansion were also seen in some patients who did not respond. Partial responders in the 0.1-3.0 mg/kg groups had among the lowest normalized peripheral clonal expansion, especially among CD8+ T cells. Clonal expansion of both CD4+ and CD8+ blood T cells was observed from baseline to week 6 at doses 0.1 to 3.0 mg/kg.

The trial excluded patients who had a history of autoimmune disease or were on systemic immunosuppression. Peripheral blood for TCR sequencing was drawn from every dose cohort at baseline, at cycle 4 day 1 and at cycle 7 day 1. The samples were taken from a phase I, first-in-human, multicenter, open-label dose-escalation trial of ivuxolimab. Adults with locally advanced or metastatic melanoma, renal cell, hepatocellular, or head and neck squamous cell carcinoma were enrolled in the trial. Before TCR sequencing, CD4+ T cells and CD8+ T cells were sorted from peripheral blood as separate populations. To sequence the TCRbeta CDR3 region, genomic DNA was isolated from the sorted cells. The immunoSEQ Assay was used to sequence the TCRbeta CDR3 regions. Here the immuneACCESS table is served through TCRdb, limited to in-frame sequences with V and J called. Missing clones are a known gap in these copies; in checked studies unresolved V genes cover under half, and the rest lacks a known reason. Recorded for this sample are about 43,000 clones; about 80% of them occurred a single time. The leading ten clones occupy approximately 3.9% of the sample.

The rearrangement joined TRBV7-6 to TRBJ2-2, with no D gene named confidently. This TCR was sampled from an adult with an advanced solid tumor such as melanoma, head and neck, liver or kidney cancer. The sequenced sample was CD4+ or CD8+ T cells sorted from blood, obtained in a trial of the OX40 agonist ivuxolimab. The CDR3 in this case is CASSGQQNTGELFF. The nucleotide sequence is given as TGTGCCAGCAGCGGCCAACAGAACACCGGGGAGCTGTTTTTT.